The 30 T cell receptor beta chains presented below share a single source sample, sequenced in a study of cytomegalovirus exposure and HLA in healthy donors. Both 60 Vbeta primers and 13 Jbeta primers went into the PCR. The table came from immunoSEQ multiplex PCR; TCRdb's copy has only in-frame clones and leaves some out. Of roughly 100,000 clones listed, roughly 85% were seen once; the top ten hold approximately 5%. Material for sequencing was PBMCs. These receptors were collected from a man aged 55 to 69 in good health and CMV-seropositive.

The chain has TRBV7-8 and TRBJ1-5; D is unresolved. From germline, CDR1 is SGHVS and CDR2 FQNEAQ. Trimming stripped 5 bases from V and 0 bases from J, with 11 bases between. The CDR3 totals 15 residues. CDR3 nucleotides: TGTGCCAGCAGCCGTGCTCGGGTTAGCAATCAGCCCCAGCATTTT. Its translation is CASSRARVSNQPQHF.

This clone was seen only once. This chain links TRBV2 with TRBJ1-4, with 9 bases identical to TRBD1. The CDR3 is made up of 15 amino acids. Trimming took 2 bases from V and 8 from J; bases not matched to a gene: 6. Looked up from germline, CDR1 is SNHLY and CDR2 is FYNNEI. CDR3 amino acids: CASSESGTGSEKLFF. In DNA form, the CDR3 reads TGTGCCAGCAGTGAATCAGGGACAGGGAGCGAAAAACTGTTTTTT.

The chain recombines TRBV4-2 with TRBJ1-2, with TRBD1 identical over 10 bases. The ends lost 1 base at V and 3 bases at J; junction bases unmatched: 8. Germline CDR1 and CDR2: LGHNA and YNFKEQ. The CDR3 has 17 residues. This CDR3 reads CASSQGTGGSNDYGYTF. The CDR3 nucleotides are TGTGCCAGCAGCCAAGGGACAGGGGGATCAAATGACTATGGCTACACCTTC.

This clone has only one observation. J is TRBJ2-7 and V is TRBV9, with TRBD1 matching 8 bases. V trimming: 0 bases; J trimming: 6 bases; junction bases outside the gene matches: 8. The CDR3 contains 15 residues. CDR1 SGDLS and CDR2 YYNGEE come from the germline V gene. Here the CDR3 DNA reads TGTGCCAGCAGCGTAGGAGGGGGGACAGGAGGCGAGCAGTACTTC. Residues: CASSVGGGTGGEQYF.

A few counts support this clone. This chain joins TRBV5-1 and TRBJ1-4, with D perhaps TRBD1 (6 bases). Trimming removed 5 bases from V and 3 bases from J, with 11 bases in between. The CDR3 loop spans 14 amino acids. Germline CDR1 is SGHRS and CDR2 is YFSETQ. The CDR3 loop reads CASRFRTANEKLFF. The CDR3 DNA reads as TGCGCCAGCAGGTTCCGGACAGCTAATGAAAAACTGTTTTTT.

This clone was detected a few times. CDR3 bases: TGCGCCAGCAGCAAAGGGGAAGGAGAAGAAAAACTGTTTTTT. This codes for CASSKGEGEEKLFF. The chain links TRBV5-1 to TRBJ1-4; D may be TRBD1 (5 bases). V shed 4 bases and J shed 8 bases, with 15 bases lying between them. Germline lookup yields CDR1 SGHRS and CDR2 YFSETQ. This CDR3 is built from 14 residues.

V and J are TRBV4-3 and TRBJ2-1; 8 bases agree with TRBD1. This CDR3 is 17 amino acids long. Trimming cost V 0 bases and J 7 bases; bases outside gene matches: 11. The V gene's germline CDR1 is LGHNA and CDR2 YSLEER. CDR3 region: CASSQDWPGGLGNEQFF. CDR3 nucleotides: TGCGCCAGCAGCCAAGATTGGCCAGGGGGCTTGGGGAATGAGCAGTTCTTC.

This clone was recorded only once. The V and J genes are TRBV6-6 and TRBJ2-3; D might be TRBD2 (5 bases). The CDR3 totals 12 residues. Trimming took off 5 bases at V and 6 bases at J, with 9 bases between the two ends. CDR1 is MNHNY and CDR2 is SVGAGI in the germline V gene (reference sequence). The CDR3 loop is CASSPLADTQYF. The DNA of the CDR3 is TGTGCCAGCAGTCCATTAGCGGATACGCAGTATTTT.

The V call is TRBV5-5, the J call TRBJ1-5, with 7 bases fitting TRBD1. There are 16 residues in the CDR3. Germline CDR1 is SGHKS and CDR2 is YYEKEE (reference sequence). The V segment lost 0 bases and the J segment 3 bases; nucleotides outside the gene matches: 6. The CDR3 region has the DNA TGTGCCAGCAGCTTGGGACCGACAGGGATCAATCAGCCCCAGCATTTT. Residues: CASSLGPTGINQPQHF. Supplemented by reference TRBV5-5 and TRBJ1-5, the full variable domain reads DAGVTQSPTHLIKTRGQQVTLRCSPISGHKSVSWYQQVLGQGPQFIFQYYEKEERGRGNFPDRFSARQFPNYSSELNVNALLLGDSALYLCASSLGPTGINQPQHFGDGTRLSIL.

This chain connects TRBV6-1 to TRBJ2-7; weak D call: TRBD2 (5 bases). Trimming shortened V by 4 bases and J by 2 bases, and 12 bases separated the two germline ends. Germline loops: CDR1 MNHNS, CDR2 SASEGT. The CDR3 is 14 residues long. CDR3 bases: TGTGCCAGCAGTGTTTTCCTCGGGGCCTACGAGCAGTACTTC. Amino acids: CASSVFLGAYEQYF.

This chain joins TRBV5-1 and TRBJ1-5; the match to TRBD1 covers 7 bases. Trimming took 4 bases from V and 7 from J; bases not matched to a gene: 5. This CDR3 has 13 residues. CDR1 and CDR2 from the germline V gene are SGHRS and YFSETQ. The CDR3: CASSRQGGQPQHF. In nucleotides, the CDR3 is TGCGCCAGCAGCCGACAGGGCGGCCAGCCCCAGCATTTT.

The chain uses TRBV2 and TRBJ2-7; 8 bases fit TRBD2. CDR1 and CDR2 (germline): SNHLY, FYNNEI. Trimming took 5 bases from V and 9 from J; bases not matched to a gene: 12. The CDR3 extends over 14 amino acids. The CDR3 reads CASSPSGGGPRQYF. CDR3 DNA sequence: TGTGCCAGCAGTCCGTCCGGGGGGGGGCCGAGGCAGTACTTC.

The chain links TRBV11-2 to TRBJ2-1; D is perhaps TRBD1 (6 bases). Trimming pared 4 bases from V and 4 bases from J, leaving 26 bases between. The germline V gene encodes CDR1 SGHAT and CDR2 FQNNGV. The CDR3 has 19 residues. CDR3: CASSSTLLGALTSYNEQFF. The CDR3 nucleotides are TGTGCCAGCAGCTCAACCCTGTTGGGGGCGTTAACTTCATACAATGAGCAGTTCTTC.

The V call is TRBV11-2, the J call TRBJ1-4; D perhaps matches TRBD1 (5 bases). Trimming removed 4 bases from V and 12 bases from J, with 12 bases in between. The CDR3 has 12 amino acids. Germline V gene sequence: CDR1 SGHAT, CDR2 FQNNGV. CDR3 loop: CASSSTVEELFF. CDR3 nucleotides: TGTGCCAGCAGCTCGACAGTAGAGGAACTGTTTTTT. The variable domain in full, completed from reference TRBV11-2 and TRBJ1-4, reads EAGVAQSPRYKIIEKRQSVAFWCNPISGHATLYWYQQILGQGPKLLIQFQNNGVVDDSQLPKDRFSAERLKGVDSTLKIQPAKLEDSAVYLCASSSTVEELFFGSGTQLSVL.

The chain carries TRBV5-1 and TRBJ2-3; 14 bases align to TRBD2. There are 16 residues in the CDR3. Trimming cost V 4 bases and J 6 bases; bases outside gene matches: 7. Looked up from germline, CDR1 is SGHRS and CDR2 is YFSETQ. CDR3 coding DNA: TGCGCCAGCAGCCCTACGACTAGCGGGGGGGCGGATACGCAGTATTTT. Amino acids: CASSPTTSGGADTQYF.

The chain is built from TRBV6-4 and TRBJ2-2; D is undetermined. CDR1 MRHNA and CDR2 SNTAGT come from the germline V gene. The CDR3 has 13 amino acids. V lost 3 bases and J 3 bases, leaving 5 bases between the germline ends. DNA of the CDR3: TGTGCCAGCAGTGAGGCGGACACCGGGGAGCTGTTTTTT. Protein product: CASSEADTGELFF.

V gene TRBV28 combines with J gene TRBJ1-1; tentatively, D is TRBD1 (6 bases). There are 16 residues in the CDR3. Germline CDR1 and CDR2: MDHEN and SYDVKM. V was pared by 1 base and J by 7 bases, with 19 bases between. DNA for the CDR3: TGTGCCAGCAGTTTATTCGACAGGCAGGGATTAGGTGAAGCTTTCTTT. Residues: CASSLFDRQGLGEAFF. Variable domain in full (rest from reference TRBV28 and TRBJ1-1): DVKVTQSSRYLVKRTGEKVFLECVQDMDHENMFWYRQDPGLGLRLIYFSYDVKMKEKGDIPEGYSVSREKKERFSLILESASTNQTSMYLCASSLFDRQGLGEAFFGQGTRLTVV.

This chain joins TRBV30 and TRBJ1-4, with TRBD1 as a possible D gene (5 bases). This CDR3 contains 15 residues. From germline, CDR1 is GTSNPN and CDR2 SVGIG (reference sequence). Trimming took off 4 bases at V and 7 bases at J, with 19 bases between the two ends. CDR3 DNA: TGTGCCTGGAAGATACGGGACTCCCTACGTGAAAAACTGTTTTTT. Translated: CAWKIRDSLREKLFF.

A few counts support this clone. The chain recombines TRBV6-1 with TRBJ1-2; perhaps TRBD1 as D (6 bases). The V and J ends lost 0 bases and 4 bases respectively, with 12 bases between them. The germline gives CDR1 MNHNS, CDR2 SASEGT. The CDR3 sequence is 15 residues long. This CDR3 is CASSEARRGLYGYTF. The CDR3 DNA reads TGTGCCAGCAGTGAAGCGCGGCGGGGGCTCTATGGCTACACCTTC.

The table lists this clone with a count of one. In DNA form, the CDR3 reads TGTGCCAGCAGGTCTAGCGGGGGGACAGATACGCAGTATTTT. Translation gives CASRSSGGTDTQYF. The chain recombines TRBV6-5 with TRBJ2-3; 11 positions match TRBD2. The CDR3 has 14 amino acids. Germline V gives CDR1 MNHEY, CDR2 SVGAGI. The trim removed 6 bases at V and 3 bases at J, leaving 2 bases unmatched.

The CDR3 DNA reads as TGTGCCAGCAGTCTGTGGGACAGCTCCCTCTATGGCTACACCTTC. Translating it yields CASSLWDSSLYGYTF. The chain uses TRBV25-1 and TRBJ1-2; 7 bases match TRBD1. CDR1 is MGHDK, CDR2 SYGVNS, per germline. The trim removed 5 bases at V and 4 bases at J, leaving 10 bases unmatched. The CDR3 runs 15 residues.

DNA of the CDR3: TGTGCCAGCTCACCGCGAGAGGGCAGCGTCTATGGCTACACCTTC. Its protein product is CASSPREGSVYGYTF. The V and J genes are TRBV18 and TRBJ1-2, with unresolved D. Trimming removed 3 bases from V and 4 bases from J, with 15 bases in between. The germline CDR1 and CDR2 sequences are KGHSH and LQKENI. This CDR3 region has 15 residues.

The chain employs TRBV7-9 and TRBJ1-1; the D is unclear. This CDR3 is 15 amino acids long. Trimming stripped 4 bases from V and 2 bases from J, with 14 bases between. Per the germline V gene, CDR1 is SEHNR and CDR2 is FQNEAQ (reference sequence). The CDR3 DNA reads TGTGCCAGCAGCTCCCCCCGGACTGGAAACACTGAAGCTTTCTTT. Protein sequence: CASSSPRTGNTEAFF.

The chain carries TRBV19 and TRBJ1-3, with D maybe TRBD1 (5 bases). Germline CDR1 and CDR2: LNHDA and SQIVND (reference sequence). The CDR3 totals 17 residues. V was cut by 5 bases and J by 0 bases, with 17 bases left in between. The CDR3 loop is CASSALTAASSGNTIYF. CDR3 DNA sequence: TGTGCCAGTAGTGCTTTGACAGCCGCGAGCTCTGGAAACACCATATATTTT.

The chain joins TRBV4-2 to TRBJ1-1, with a tentative D call TRBD1 (5 bases). The germline CDR1 and CDR2 sequences are LGHNA and YNFKEQ. The V end was cut by 7 bases, the J end by 1 base, with 19 bases between. The CDR3 runs to 16 residues. This chain's CDR3 is CASTRGGTDQNTEAFF. The CDR3 bases are TGTGCCAGCACCCGGGGGGGGACGGACCAGAACACTGAAGCTTTCTTT.

The chain combines TRBV10-1 with TRBJ2-1, with D tentatively TRBD2 (7 bases). Germline-derived CDR1 and CDR2 are WNHNN and SYGVQD (reference sequence). The CDR3 extends over 16 amino acids. V was pared by 4 bases and J by 5 bases, with 18 bases between. CDR3 nucleotide sequence: TGCGCCAGCAGTGGGAACCCCGGGGGGCCCCACAATGAGCAGTTCTTC. Residues: CASSGNPGGPHNEQFF.

The gene calls are TRBV5-4 and TRBJ1-4, with D maybe TRBD1 (5 bases). CDR1 is SGHNT, CDR2 YYREEE, per germline (reference sequence). Trimming pared 5 bases from V and 7 bases from J, leaving 15 bases between. There are 14 residues in the CDR3. Here the CDR3 reads CASRSIGRGEKLFF. Written as DNA, the CDR3 is TGTGCCAGCAGATCCATCGGAAGGGGTGAAAAACTGTTTTTT. The whole variable domain, filled in from reference TRBV5-4 and TRBJ1-4, reads ETGVTQSPTHLIKTRGQQVTLRCSSQSGHNTVSWYQQALGQGPQFIFQYYREEENGRGNFPPRFSGLQFPNYSSELNVNALELDDSALYLCASRSIGRGEKLFFGSGTQLSVL.

The rearrangement uses TRBV27 and TRBJ2-7, with 7 nucleotides matching TRBD1. With 4 bases clipped from V and 2 bases from J, the junction kept 5 bases outside the gene matches. Per the germline V gene, CDR1 is MNHEY and CDR2 is SMNVEV (reference sequence). The CDR3 extends over 14 amino acids. The CDR3 region has the DNA TGTGCCAGCAGTTCCCAGACAGGGCCCTACGAGCAGTACTTC. It yields the protein CASSSQTGPYEQYF.

The J gene is TRBJ2-5, the V gene TRBV21-1; TRBD2 was called by the table and not checked on the DNA. TRBV21-1 is a known pseudogene. This CDR3 has 11 amino acids. This chain's CDR3 is CAHWERGTQYF. In DNA form, the CDR3 reads TGTGCCCATTGGGAACGGGGGACCCAGTACTTC.

The chain carries TRBV19 and TRBJ2-7, with 9 bases identical to TRBD1. Looked up from germline, CDR1 is LNHDA and CDR2 is SQIVND (reference sequence). The CDR3 consists of 15 residues. V lost 0 bases to trimming and J lost 6 bases; unmatched junction nucleotides: 6. CDR3 nucleotide sequence: TGTGCCAGTAGTATAGAAGGGACAGGGTTAGTCGAGCAGTACTTC. Encoded protein: CASSIEGTGLVEQYF.